Shown below are 30 T cell receptor beta chains from a single sample sequenced in a study of OX40 agonist ivuxolimab in advanced cancers. Sequencing used immunoSEQ multiplex PCR; TCRdb keeps in-frame clones, though not all of them. Here the sample spans under 70,000 clones, around 88% being singletons. The sample here was CD4+ or CD8+ T cells sorted from blood, taken in a trial of the OX40 agonist ivuxolimab. The origin of the receptors is an adult with an advanced solid tumor such as melanoma, head and neck, liver or kidney cancer.

In this sample, this clone turned up a few times. The CDR3 coding sequence is TGTGCCAGCTCACCACACAGGACCCCCGAGAATGAGCAGTTCTTC. This encodes CASSPHRTPENEQFF. The V call is TRBV18, the J call TRBJ2-1; D is perhaps TRBD1 (5 bases). This CDR3 spans 15 amino acids. V lost 1 base to trimming and J lost 7 bases, with 14 bases between them. Germline V gene data show CDR1 as KGHSH and CDR2 as LQKENI. Filled out from reference TRBV18 and TRBJ2-1, the complete variable domain reads NAGVMQNPRHLVRRRGQEARLRCSPMKGHSHVYWYRQLPEEGLKFMVYLQKENIIDESGMPKERFSAEFPKEGPSILRIQQVVRGDSAAYFCASSPHRTPENEQFFGPGTRLTVL.

The chain employs TRBV4-1 and TRBJ2-3; possible D gene TRBD2, 5 bases. This CDR3 has 17 amino acids. CDR1 is MGHRA, CDR2 YSYEKL, per germline. The germline V and J ends were trimmed by 0 bases and 5 bases, with 18 bases remaining between them. CDR3 protein: CASSQDRRWAGGDTQYF. CDR3 nucleotide sequence: TGCGCCAGCAGCCAAGATCGGCGGTGGGCAGGAGGAGATACGCAGTATTTT.

The rearrangement links TRBV5-1 to TRBJ2-1; the match to TRBD2 covers 7 bases. Germline V gene data show CDR1 as SGHRS and CDR2 as YFSETQ. J gave up 7 bases and V 1 base, and 14 bases lay outside the gene matches. The CDR3 is 17 residues long. In DNA, the CDR3 is TGCGCCAGCAGCTTGACCCCCTCTAGCGGTCATGGGAATGAGCAGTTCTTC. Translation gives CASSLTPSSGHGNEQFF.

V is TRBV28 and J is TRBJ2-7; no reliable D call. Trimming took off 5 bases at V and 2 bases at J, with 19 bases between the two ends. Germline CDR1 and CDR2: MDHEN and SYDVKM. This CDR3 has 16 residues. CDR3: CASSPAEQPVAYEQYF. CDR3 in DNA: TGTGCCAGCAGTCCCGCGGAGCAACCCGTCGCCTACGAGCAGTACTTC.

This clone has more than one count but fewer than ten. The V and J genes are TRBV30 and TRBJ1-5; D is perhaps TRBD1 (6 bases). V lost 3 bases and J 6 bases, leaving 12 bases between the germline ends. CDR1 GTSNPN and CDR2 SVGIG come from the germline V gene (reference sequence). This CDR3 comprises 13 residues. The CDR3 loop is CAWRQGGSQPQHF. CDR3 DNA: TGTGCCTGGAGACAGGGAGGGAGTCAGCCCCAGCATTTT.

J is TRBJ2-1 and V is TRBV29-1; 9 bases fit TRBD2. V trimming: 2 bases; J trimming: 9 bases; junction bases outside the gene matches: 11. Germline CDR1 reads SQVTM; CDR2 reads ANQGSEA. The CDR3 has 15 amino acids. CDR3 sequence (DNA): TGCAGCGTTGAATTATCGACTAGCGGAGAGGGTGAGCAGTTCTTC. It codes for CSVELSTSGEGEQFF.

The chain uses TRBV5-1 and TRBJ2-2, with no clear D. The CDR3 length is 13 residues. Per germline, CDR1 SGHRS and CDR2 YFSETQ. The V end lost 4 bases, the J end lost 5 bases, and 9 bases lay between the germline ends. CDR3 loop: CASSIGWTGELFF. CDR3 nucleotides: TGCGCCAGCAGCATCGGGTGGACCGGGGAGCTGTTTTTT.

The V call is TRBV18, the J call TRBJ1-5, with TRBD1 matching 11 bases. The CDR3 covers 16 residues. CDR1 and CDR2 from the germline V gene are KGHSH and LQKENI. Unmatched junction bases numbered 5, after V lost 3 bases and J lost 4 bases. CDR3 residues: CASSPGTGGSNQPQHF. The CDR3 nucleotides are TGTGCCAGCTCACCCGGGACAGGGGGAAGTAATCAGCCCCAGCATTTT. Full variable domain (outside the CDR3, taken from reference TRBV18 and TRBJ1-5): NAGVMQNPRHLVRRRGQEARLRCSPMKGHSHVYWYRQLPEEGLKFMVYLQKENIIDESGMPKERFSAEFPKEGPSILRIQQVVRGDSAAYFCASSPGTGGSNQPQHFGDGTRLSIL.

The V call is TRBV11-2, the J call TRBJ2-2; tentatively, D is TRBD1 (6 bases). V lost 5 bases and J lost 5, with 9 bases in between. CDR1 and CDR2 from the germline V gene are SGHAT and FQNNGV. The CDR3 consists of 13 residues. The CDR3, as DNA: TGTGCCAGCAGCCAGGGGTGGACCGGGGAGCTGTTTTTT. It specifies CASSQGWTGELFF.

The rearrangement joins TRBV5-1 to TRBJ2-1; 10 nucleotides align to TRBD1. This CDR3 spans 16 amino acids. CDR1 is SGHRS and CDR2 is YFSETQ in the germline V gene. Trimming at V came to 0 bases and at J to 8 bases, leaving 8 bases not matched to a gene. The CDR3 is CASSLGTGGGRDEQFF. DNA for the CDR3: TGCGCCAGCAGCTTGGGGACAGGGGGAGGGAGGGATGAGCAGTTCTTC.

The J gene is TRBJ1-2, the V gene TRBV18; TRBD1 matches at 7 bases. Germline-derived CDR1 and CDR2 are KGHSH and LQKENI. The CDR3 has 14 residues. With V trimmed by 2 bases and J by 5 bases, 5 bases remained unmatched. The CDR3 sequence is CASSPKAGGYGYTF. DNA of the CDR3: TGTGCCAGCTCACCAAAGGCAGGGGGATATGGCTACACCTTC.

The rearrangement uses TRBV5-4 and TRBJ2-1; D unclear. CDR3 length: 16 amino acids. V lost 3 bases and J lost 0, with 13 bases in between. Germline values: CDR1 SGHNT, CDR2 YYREEE (reference sequence). CDR3 protein: CASSSTETSSYNEQFF. The CDR3 bases are TGTGCCAGCAGCTCCACAGAGACAAGCTCCTACAATGAGCAGTTCTTC.

This chain connects TRBV2 to TRBJ1-5, with 7 bases identical to TRBD1. J gave up 7 bases and V 7 bases, and 10 bases lay outside the gene matches. Germline V gene data show CDR1 as SNHLY and CDR2 as FYNNEI. This CDR3 is built from 14 residues. CDR3 in amino acids: CASKGARVGQPQHF. The CDR3 DNA sequence: TGTGCCAGCAAGGGGGCGAGGGTCGGACAGCCCCAGCATTTT. The whole variable domain, filled in from reference TRBV2 and TRBJ1-5, reads EPEVTQTPSHQVTQMGQEVILRCVPISNHLYFYWYRQILGQKVEFLVSFYNNEISEKSEIFDDQFSVERPDGSNFTLKIRSTKLEDSAMYFCASKGARVGQPQHFGDGTRLSIL.

V and J are TRBV30 and TRBJ2-1; TRBD2 might be the D (6 bases). This CDR3 is 15 amino acids long. Trimming removed 1 base from V and 7 bases from J, with 17 bases in between. Germline V lookup: CDR1 GTSNPN, CDR2 SVGIG (reference sequence). CDR3 bases: TGTGCCTGGAGTGCCCTTGGGGGGTCTGGGAATGAGCAGTTCTTC. Its translation: CAWSALGGSGNEQFF.

The chain couples TRBV15 to TRBJ2-1, with 11 bases fitting TRBD1. Germline V CDR1 and CDR2: LNHNV, YYDKDF (reference sequence). J lost 7 bases, V lost 3 bases, and 5 bases had no gene match. This CDR3 region has 15 residues. CDR3 in amino acids: CATSRPGQGGNEQFF. Written as DNA, the CDR3 is TGTGCCACCAGCAGGCCGGGACAGGGGGGTAATGAGCAGTTCTTC.

This chain joins TRBV19 and TRBJ1-3, with no clear D. The CDR3 runs to 18 residues. Germline lookup yields CDR1 LNHDA and CDR2 SQIVND (reference sequence). The V gene lost 2 bases and the J gene lost 2 bases, with 19 bases spanning the gap. The CDR3 reads CASSIKRRPVGTGNTIYF. DNA of the CDR3: TGTGCCAGTAGTATAAAACGGCGCCCCGTCGGGACTGGAAACACCATATATTTT.

The gene calls are TRBV5-4 and TRBJ1-2, with 11 bases fitting TRBD1. V gave up 6 bases and J gave up 2 bases; unmatched junction bases: 9. Germline loops: CDR1 SGHNT, CDR2 YYREEE (reference sequence). The CDR3 totals 16 residues. The CDR3 loop is CASNSRGTGGNYGYTF. The CDR3 DNA sequence: TGTGCCAGCAACTCCCGGGGGACAGGGGGGAACTATGGCTACACCTTC.

The CDR3 loop reads CASSTQTGGRTEAFF. DNA of the CDR3: TGTGCCAGCAGCACTCAGACAGGGGGCCGCACTGAAGCTTTCTTT. This chain uses TRBV14 with TRBJ1-1; 10 bases are a match to TRBD1. V was pared by 5 bases and J by 4 bases, with 7 bases of the junction left unmatched. The CDR3 is made up of 15 amino acids. CDR1 and CDR2 from the germline V gene are SGHDN and FVKESK.

V usage is TRBV7-3 and J usage is TRBJ2-3; 11 bases line up with TRBD2. The CDR3 totals 16 residues. Germline-derived CDR1 and CDR2 are SGHTA and FQGTGA. Trimming took 0 bases from V and 4 from J; bases not matched to a gene: 3. Here the CDR3 DNA reads TGTGCCAGCAGCTTAACGATAGCGGGAGGGCCAGATACGCAGTATTTT. Translated, it gives CASSLTIAGGPDTQYF.

This chain connects TRBV7-6 to TRBJ2-1, with 7 bases fitting TRBD2. The CDR3 is 15 amino acids. V lost 5 bases and J lost 9; bases outside the gene matches: 13. Germline V CDR1 and CDR2: SGHVS, FNYEAQ. The CDR3 DNA is TGTGCCAGCAGCAACCCCGCGGCGGGAGACGGTGAGCAGTTCTTC. Translated: CASSNPAAGDGEQFF.

The V gene is TRBV30, the J gene TRBJ1-6, with TRBD1 matching over 9 bases. V shed 2 bases, J shed 9 bases, and the junction held 17 bases outside the gene matches. The CDR3 has 18 amino acids. Germline V gene sequence: CDR1 GTSNPN, CDR2 SVGIG (reference sequence). CDR3: CAWSSPGTGLSGASPLHF. The CDR3 coding sequence is TGTGCCTGGAGTTCCCCCGGGACAGGGCTATCTGGTGCTTCACCCCTCCACTTT.

The chain combines TRBV9 with TRBJ1-4; 7 bases map to TRBD1. The germline gives CDR1 SGDLS, CDR2 YYNGEE. The CDR3 runs 16 residues. With V trimmed by 4 bases and J by 2 bases, 8 bases remained unmatched. This chain's CDR3 is CASSRQGFGTNEKLFF. CDR3 nucleotide sequence: TGTGCCAGCAGCCGACAGGGCTTCGGGACTAATGAAAAACTGTTTTTT.

CDR3 nucleotide sequence: TGTGCCAGCACCCGCGCGGGGCAAAAATCTAGCTATGGCTACACCTTC. Translating it yields CASTRAGQKSSYGYTF. The chain recombines TRBV13 with TRBJ1-2, with a weak D call TRBD1 (5 bases). The germline V and J ends were trimmed by 7 bases and 4 bases, with 22 bases remaining between them. This CDR3 is built from 16 residues. Germline V gives CDR1 PRHDT, CDR2 FYEKMQ (reference sequence).

The rearrangement uses TRBV6-6 and TRBJ1-5, with D possibly TRBD1 on 6 matching bases. V was trimmed by 7 bases and J by 7 bases, leaving 17 bases between them. CDR1 and CDR2 (germline): MNHNY, SVGAGI (reference sequence). This CDR3 is built from 14 residues. CDR3 region: CASTLGGAGQPQHF. CDR3 coding DNA: TGTGCCAGCACCCTGGGGGGGGCAGGGCAGCCCCAGCATTTT.

V gene TRBV19 combines with J gene TRBJ2-7; D is unresolved. Deletions cut 3 bases from V and 0 bases from J, with 9 bases between. There are 14 residues in the CDR3. The germline V gene encodes CDR1 LNHDA and CDR2 SQIVND (reference sequence). The CDR3 coding sequence is TGTGCCAGTAGTATCGCAGTCGACTCCTACGAGCAGTACTTC. Residues: CASSIAVDSYEQYF.

V and J are TRBV7-3 and TRBJ1-2, with TRBD1 matching 10 bases. After removal of 5 bases from V and 6 bases from J, the junction contained 9 bases not matched to a gene. Germline CDR1 reads SGHTA; CDR2 reads FQGTGA. The CDR3 runs 15 residues. The CDR3 coding sequence is TGTGCCAGCAGCCCTCGGACAGGGGGGGAACATGGCTACACCTTC. Its translation is CASSPRTGGEHGYTF.

This chain links TRBV5-5 with TRBJ2-5; no definite D call. Trimming pared 5 bases from V and 2 bases from J, leaving 10 bases between. The CDR3 totals 13 residues. Germline loops: CDR1 SGHKS, CDR2 YYEKEE (reference sequence). In nucleotides, the CDR3 is TGTGCCAGCAGGTCGTCGAATCAAGAGACCCAGTACTTC. Translating it yields CASRSSNQETQYF.

Sample share makes this clone medium-sized. This chain links TRBV10-3 with TRBJ1-5; 7 bases map to TRBD1. The trim removed 4 bases at V and 7 bases at J, leaving 7 bases unmatched. The germline CDR1 and CDR2 sequences are ENHRY and SYGVKD. The CDR3 length is 14 residues. CDR3 protein: CAISGQGGNQPQHF. DNA of the CDR3: TGTGCCATCAGTGGACAGGGAGGGAACCAGCCCCAGCATTTT.

The chain uses TRBV9 and TRBJ2-3, with 11 bases matching TRBD2. The CDR3 is 16 amino acids. Germline loops: CDR1 SGDLS, CDR2 YYNGEE. After removal of 1 base from V and 4 bases from J, the junction contained 5 bases not matched to a gene. CDR3 protein: CASSVIPSGRPDTQYF. CDR3 bases: TGTGCCAGCAGCGTAATTCCTAGCGGGAGGCCAGATACGCAGTATTTT.

V gene TRBV6-1 combines with J gene TRBJ1-2; a possible D gene is TRBD1 (5 bases). V lost 5 bases to trimming and J lost 7 bases, with 14 bases between them. There are 13 residues in the CDR3. Germline V CDR1 and CDR2: MNHNS, SASEGT. The DNA for the CDR3 is TGTGCCAGCAGTCTCAGAGAGAGGGGTGGCTACACCTTC. Translated, it gives CASSLRERGGYTF.